This T cell receptor beta chain was obtained from a study of regulatory T cells in long-lasting Graves disease. Regarding time point: newly diagnosed GD, antithyroid drugs for less than 3 months. PBMC-extracted RNA yielded the TCR library. The CDR3 contains 16 residues. Germline loops: CDR1 SGDLS, CDR2 YYNGEE. V lost 2 bases and J lost 2, with 15 bases in between. A word on this clonotype: Its antigen is not known.

Study findings and constraints: The study examined only peripheral blood, not thyroid tissue. Newly diagnosed disease favored TRBV20-1 and TRBJ2-1 over persistent disease.

Combining iRepertoire HTBI primers with Arm-PCR of CDR3 regions, the authors built TCR beta libraries. Each CDR3 protein is one row after TCRdb ran MiXCR on the multiplex PCR reads. The table includes around 480,000 distinct CDR3 sequences, 15% to 20% detected once. This sample was shared with a second study, whose subject was T cells in Graves' hyperthyroidism and ophthalmopathy.

The receptor's source is a man aged 40-49 years with Graves disease. This rearrangement joins TRBV9 to TRBJ2-3, with D maybe TRBD1 (6 bases). The sample was peripheral blood mononuclear cells (PBMCs), taken at new diagnosis, from a patient treated with antithyroid drugs. Here the CDR3 reads CASSVSIPGDTDTQYF. The CDR3 nucleotides read TGTGCCAGCAGCGTCTCAATCCCAGGGGACACAGATACGCAGTATTTT.